These 17 T cell receptor beta chains originate from one sample sequenced in a study of regulatory T cells in long-lasting Graves disease. The sample's time point: newly diagnosed GD, antithyroid drugs for less than 3 months. Extracted PBMC RNA gave rise to the TCR library. Arm-PCR of CDR3 regions and iRepertoire HTBI primers were the basis on which TCR beta libraries were built. TCRdb re-analysed the multiplex PCR reads in MiXCR, keeping a single row per CDR3 protein. The table has about 420,000 distinct CDR3 sequences, around 15% seen once. These data were likewise used in another study, on T cells in Graves' hyperthyroidism and ophthalmopathy.

The sequencing used peripheral blood mononuclear cells (PBMCs), collected at new diagnosis, from a patient treated with antithyroid drugs. Receptors originate from a woman aged 18 to 35 with Graves disease.

This clonotype was detected ten times or more. This rearrangement joins TRBV20-1 to TRBJ2-7; 7 bases are shared with TRBD2. Germline V gene lookup returns CDR1 DFQATT and CDR2 SNEGSKA (reference sequence). This CDR3 comprises 14 residues. The trim removed 0 bases at V and 3 bases at J, leaving 5 bases unmatched. CDR3 protein: CSARDGDYHYEQYF. CDR3 nucleotide sequence: TGCAGTGCTAGAGATGGGGACTACCACTACGAGCAGTACTTC.

The V gene is TRBV4-3, the J gene TRBJ2-1; possible D gene TRBD1, 5 bases. In germline, CDR1 is LGHNA, CDR2 YSLEER. With 0 bases removed from V and 14 bases from J, the gap between germline ends came to 20 bases. The length of the CDR3 is 15 residues. The CDR3 loop reads CASSQDRVGSQGKFF. The CDR3 DNA reads TGCGCCAGCAGCCAAGATCGGGTCGGGTCGCAGGGAAAGTTCTTC.

This clonotype was detected many times. This sequence joins TRBV28 and TRBJ1-4, with 7 bases identical to TRBD1. V dropped 6 bases and J dropped 0; count of bases not matched to a gene: 4. From germline, CDR1 is MDHEN and CDR2 SYDVKM. The CDR3 is 15 amino acids. CDR3: CASSQGGTTNEKLFF. The CDR3 coding sequence is TGTGCCAGCAGCCAGGGGGGCACAACTAATGAAAAACTGTTTTTT.

This clonotype was picked up many times. Here the CDR3 reads CASSLEGWDLLQDGYTF. The CDR3 nucleotides are TGTGCCAGCAGCTTAGAAGGATGGGATCTGTTACAGGATGGCTACACCTTC. The genes are TRBV7-9 and TRBJ1-2; tentative D call: TRBD1 (5 bases). V dropped 1 base and J dropped 6 bases, with 21 bases sitting between them. Germline CDR1 reads SEHNR; CDR2 reads FQNEAQ (reference sequence). CDR3 size: 17 residues.

The sample holds many counts of this clonotype. V and J are TRBV6-2 or TRBV6-3 and TRBJ1-1; D is ambiguous. V was shortened by 2 bases and J by 3 bases, with 1 base between the two germline ends. This CDR3 comprises 11 residues. Germline V CDR1 and CDR2: MNHEY, SVGEGT. CDR3: CASSYDTEAFF. The CDR3 region has the DNA TGTGCCAGCAGTTACGACACTGAAGCTTTCTTT.

Ten or more counts support this clonotype. The J gene is TRBJ2-3, the V gene TRBV18; 10 bases are shared with TRBD2. With 3 bases clipped from V and 6 bases from J, the junction kept 12 bases outside the gene matches. Per the germline V gene, CDR1 is KGHSH and CDR2 is LQKENI. The CDR3 sequence is 17 residues long. CDR3 protein: CASSPTLASGSPDTQYF. The CDR3, as DNA: TGTGCCAGCTCACCCACTTTGGCTAGCGGGAGTCCGGATACGCAGTATTTT.

As for this clonotype: This may be a read error: a much more frequent sequence differs by one nucleotide. The chain combines TRBV11-2 with TRBJ2-4, with TRBD1 identical over 8 bases. Germline V gene sequence: CDR1 SGHAT, CDR2 FQNNGV. V lost 7 bases, J lost 7 bases, and 12 bases stayed unmatched. The CDR3 length is 15 residues. CDR3 region: CASTLPGGGYNIQYF. CDR3 coding DNA: TGTGCCAGCACCCTGCCAGGGGGCGGCTATAACATTCAGTACTTC.

This chain connects TRBV7-2 to TRBJ2-3; D possibly corresponds to TRBD2 (6 bases). The CDR3 covers 17 residues. Germline V CDR1 and CDR2: SGHTA, FQGNSA. The V end lost 5 bases, the J end lost 0 bases, and 18 bases lay between the germline ends. Here the CDR3 reads CASSQTGTDSSTDTQYF. CDR3 in DNA: TGTGCCAGCAGCCAAACCGGGACTGATTCTAGCACAGATACGCAGTATTTT. Combining the CDR3 with reference TRBV7-2 and TRBJ2-3 gives the whole variable domain GAGVSQSPSNKVTEKGKDVELRCDPISGHTALYWYRQSLGQGLEFLIYFQGNSAPDKSGLPSDRFSAERTGGSVSTLTIQRTQQEDSAVYLCASSQTGTDSSTDTQYFGPGTRLTVL.

This clonotype was observed at least ten times. This chain links TRBV7-9 with TRBJ2-1, with no clear D. CDR3 length equals 13 residues. Germline values: CDR1 SEHNR, CDR2 FQNEAQ (reference sequence). V lost 1 base and J lost 7, with 8 bases in between. The CDR3 nucleotides read TGTGCCAGCAGCTTAGAATCTCGGAATGAGCAGTTCTTC. Protein: CASSLESRNEQFF.

The V gene is TRBV6-2 or TRBV6-3, the J gene TRBJ2-7; 16 bases fit TRBD2. Germline trimming cut 2 bases from V and 6 bases from J; bases unmatched to any gene: 13. Germline lookup yields CDR1 MNHEY and CDR2 SVGEGT. The CDR3 contains 19 residues. CDR3 loop: CASSYRPGTSGRASGEQYF. CDR3 coding DNA: TGTGCCAGCAGTTACCGTCCCGGGACTAGCGGGAGGGCCTCGGGCGAGCAGTACTTC.

This rearrangement joins TRBV4-2 to TRBJ1-2, with D possibly TRBD1 on 6 matching bases. Trimming removed 10 bases from V and 7 bases from J, with 19 bases in between. Germline V lookup: CDR1 LGHNA, CDR2 YNFKEQ. The CDR3 is made up of 13 amino acids. This CDR3 is CATLGQNLAGYTF. As DNA, the CDR3 is TGTGCCACCCTCGGACAGAACCTAGCTGGCTACACCTTC.

The J gene is TRBJ2-7, the V gene TRBV29-1; D possibly corresponds to TRBD2 (5 bases). CDR1 and CDR2 from the germline V gene are SQVTM and ANQGSEA. The V gene lost 6 bases and the J gene lost 5 bases, with 11 bases spanning the gap. CDR3 size: 11 residues. CDR3 nucleotides: TGCAGCGTGGGATATAGCGACGAGCAGTACTTC. This translates into CSVGYSDEQYF.

In its sample, this clonotype was seen many times. The gene calls are TRBV7-6 and TRBJ2-1, with 11 bases aligning to TRBD2. Germline lookup yields CDR1 SGHVS and CDR2 FNYEAQ. V was clipped by 5 bases and J by 6 bases; unmatched bases: 6. This CDR3 is built from 15 residues. CDR3 sequence reads: CASSQTSGSINEQFF. DNA for the CDR3: TGTGCCAGCAGCCAAACTAGCGGGAGTATCAATGAGCAGTTCTTC.

This clonotype was counted at least ten times. The rearrangement joins TRBV7-2 to TRBJ2-7, with TRBD1 identical over 7 bases. J was trimmed by 5 bases and V by 5 bases; bases with no gene match: 9. Germline V gene lookup returns CDR1 SGHTA and CDR2 FQGNSA. The CDR3 runs to 14 residues. In nucleotides, the CDR3 is TGTGCCAGCAGCCTCACTCGACAGGGACACGAGCAGTACTTC. This codes for CASSLTRQGHEQYF.

This clonotype was detected a few times. This chain connects TRBV3-1 to TRBJ1-5; 8 bases match TRBD1. V lost 4 bases, J lost 6 bases, and 8 bases stayed unmatched. Germline-derived CDR1 and CDR2 are LGHDT and YNNKEL (reference sequence). The CDR3 has 15 amino acids. The CDR3 loop reads CASSPPGQGGQPQHF. In nucleotides, the CDR3 is TGTGCCAGCAGCCCCCCCGGACAGGGAGGTCAGCCCCAGCATTTT.

The chain is built from TRBV28 and TRBJ2-5, with a tentative D call TRBD2 (6 bases). The CDR3 covers 14 residues. V dropped 8 bases and J dropped 2 bases, with 15 bases sitting between them. The germline CDR1 and CDR2 sequences are MDHEN and SYDVKM. The CDR3 reads CASALGGRQETQYF. CDR3 DNA sequence: TGTGCCAGCGCACTAGGAGGGCGGCAAGAGACCCAGTACTTC.

This sequence joins TRBV12-3 or TRBV12-4 and TRBJ2-1, with a weak D call TRBD2 (6 bases). The V end lost 7 bases, the J end lost 2 bases, and 18 bases lay between the germline ends. This CDR3 is 16 amino acids long. CDR3 residues: CASIRMGVAAYNEQFF. The CDR3 nucleotides read TGTGCCAGCATCCGAATGGGGGTAGCGGCCTACAATGAGCAGTTCTTC.